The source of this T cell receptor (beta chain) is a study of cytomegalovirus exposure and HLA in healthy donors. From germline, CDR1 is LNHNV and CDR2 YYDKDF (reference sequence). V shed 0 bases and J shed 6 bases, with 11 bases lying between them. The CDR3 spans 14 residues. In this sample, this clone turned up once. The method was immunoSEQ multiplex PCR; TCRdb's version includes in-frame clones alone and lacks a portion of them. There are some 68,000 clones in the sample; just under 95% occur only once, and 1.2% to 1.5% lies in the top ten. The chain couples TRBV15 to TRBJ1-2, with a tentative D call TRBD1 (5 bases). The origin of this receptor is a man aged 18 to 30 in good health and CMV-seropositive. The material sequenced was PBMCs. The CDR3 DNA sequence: TGTGCCACCAGCAGAGACACAGGTTGGGATGGCTACACCTTC. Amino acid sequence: CATSRDTGWDGYTF. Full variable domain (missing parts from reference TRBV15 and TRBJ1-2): DAMVIQNPRYQVTQFGKPVTLSCSQTLNHNVMYWYQQKSSQAPKLLFHYYDKDFNNEADTPDNFQSRRPNTSFCFLDIRSPGLGDTAMYLCATSRDTGWDGYTFGSGTRLTVV.